This TCR beta chain was sequenced during a study of vaccination and CD4 T cells after COVID-19. About the study: The post-vaccine samples came a median 72 days after dose two (range 14 to 241). Samples from three convalescent patients were taken at day 14 and days 161 to 241 post-vaccination. The study's findings and limits: Spike mono-reactivity held for 304 of 307 vaccine-specific clones in convalescent patients.

There are 14 residues in the CDR3. V was pared by 5 bases and J by 6 bases, with 15 bases between. Germline V gene lookup returns CDR1 SGHTA and CDR2 FQGTGA. Time point defined: late sampling 161 to 241 days after vaccination in three convalescent patients. Noted treatment: approximately 10-day PBMC culture with coronavirus spike peptide pools or control peptides (ViraFEST assay). Cultured CD4+ T cell DNA was sequenced using the Oncomine TCR Beta short-read assay. It was cultured CD4+ T cells from which genomic DNA was extracted. TCRdb reanalysed the PCR reads using MiXCR and keeps one entry per CDR3 protein. The table lists about 24,000 distinct CDR3 sequences, about two fifths of them singletons. A word on this clonotype: The antigen remains unidentified.

The clonotype originates from a human donor who had recovered from COVID-19. This chain joins TRBV7-3 and TRBJ2-3; D not certain. The sample in question was CD4+ T cells from blood, cultured in vitro, obtained about 7 months after SARS-CoV-2 vaccination. The CDR3 coding sequence is TGTGCCAGCAGCCTGAGTTCGATCGGGGATACGCAGTATTTT. Its translation: CASSLSSIGDTQYF.